Below, 5 T cell receptor beta chains from the same sample are listed, as sequenced in a study of blood T cell repertoires in COVID-19. Libraries were prepared by immunoSEQ multiplex PCR; TCRdb keeps only in-frame clonotypes and omits some of them. The sample contains some 80,000 clones, roughly 88% of which appear only once. The specimen was peripheral blood. These receptors were collected from a human donor in a cohort sampled during active COVID-19.

This rearrangement joins TRBV4-3 to TRBJ2-1; 7 nucleotides match TRBD2. The CDR3 runs to 15 residues. The V and J ends lost 7 bases and 3 bases, in that order; junction bases with no gene match: 9. Looked up from germline, CDR1 is LGHNA and CDR2 is YSLEER. The CDR3 nucleotides are TGCGCCAGCACCAGCGGGGCTAGCGGCTACAATGAGCAGTTCTTC. Translated, it gives CASTSGASGYNEQFF.

V is TRBV5-1 and J is TRBJ1-3; D unresolved. The length of the CDR3 is 15 residues. Trimming took 0 bases from V and 0 from J, leaving 7 bases between them. Per the germline V gene, CDR1 is SGHRS and CDR2 is YFSETQ. This CDR3 reads CASSLEQSSGNTIYF. CDR3 DNA sequence: TGCGCCAGCAGCTTGGAACAGTCCTCTGGAAACACCATATATTTT.

This chain uses TRBV5-6 with TRBJ2-7; 9 nucleotides agree with TRBD2. CDR1 SGHDT and CDR2 YYEEEE come from the germline V gene. The CDR3 runs to 15 residues. After removal of 1 base from V and 3 bases from J, the junction contained 5 bases not matched to a gene. The CDR3 DNA reads as TGTGCCAGCAGCTTGTCCCTAGCGGGGCACTACGAGCAGTACTTC. It codes for CASSLSLAGHYEQYF. The full variable domain, in which reference TRBV5-6 and TRBJ2-7 provide the parts outside the CDR3, is DAGVTQSPTHLIKTRGQQVTLRCSPKSGHDTVSWYQQALGQGPQFIFQYYEEEERQRGNFPDRFSGHQFPNYSSELNVNALLLGDSALYLCASSLSLAGHYEQYFGPGTRLTVT.

This chain links TRBV18 with TRBJ2-7; 14 bases match TRBD2. The germline CDR1 and CDR2 sequences are KGHSH and LQKENI. Germline trimming cut 3 bases from V and 6 bases from J; bases unmatched to any gene: 4. The CDR3 runs 15 residues. The CDR3 nucleotides are TGTGCCAGCTCACCGGGGACTAGCGGGAGTATCGAGCAGTACTTC. This codes for CASSPGTSGSIEQYF.

The chain carries TRBV7-9 and TRBJ2-7, with 9 bases fitting TRBD1. Germline V gene data show CDR1 as SEHNR and CDR2 as FQNEAQ (reference sequence). This CDR3 has 16 amino acids. Trimming cost V 4 bases and J 1 base; bases outside gene matches: 8. In DNA form, the CDR3 reads TGTGCCAGCAGCTCCCCCGGGACAGGGACTTCCTACGAGCAGTACTTC. Protein: CASSSPGTGTSYEQYF.